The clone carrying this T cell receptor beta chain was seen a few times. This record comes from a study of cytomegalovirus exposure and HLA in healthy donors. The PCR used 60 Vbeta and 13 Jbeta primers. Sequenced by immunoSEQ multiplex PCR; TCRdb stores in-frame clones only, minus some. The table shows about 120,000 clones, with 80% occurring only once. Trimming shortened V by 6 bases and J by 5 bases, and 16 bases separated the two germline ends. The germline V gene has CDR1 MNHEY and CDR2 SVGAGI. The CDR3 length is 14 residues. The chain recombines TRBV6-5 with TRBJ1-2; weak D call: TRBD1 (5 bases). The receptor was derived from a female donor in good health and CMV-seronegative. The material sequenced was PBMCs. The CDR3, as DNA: TGTGCCAGCAGCCCGCGGGGCAGGCGGTATGGCTACACCTTC. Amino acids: CASSPRGRRYGYTF.